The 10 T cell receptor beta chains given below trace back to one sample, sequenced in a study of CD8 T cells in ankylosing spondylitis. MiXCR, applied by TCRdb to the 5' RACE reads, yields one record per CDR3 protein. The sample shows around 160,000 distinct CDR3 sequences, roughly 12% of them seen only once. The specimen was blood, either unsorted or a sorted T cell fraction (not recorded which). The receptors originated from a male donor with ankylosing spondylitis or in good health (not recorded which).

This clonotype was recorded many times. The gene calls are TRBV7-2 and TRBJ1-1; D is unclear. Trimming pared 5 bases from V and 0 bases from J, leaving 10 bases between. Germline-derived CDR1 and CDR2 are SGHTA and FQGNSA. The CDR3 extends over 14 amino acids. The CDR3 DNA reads TGTGCCAGCAGCCCAGCGCGAATGAACACTGAAGCTTTCTTT. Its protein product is CASSPARMNTEAFF.

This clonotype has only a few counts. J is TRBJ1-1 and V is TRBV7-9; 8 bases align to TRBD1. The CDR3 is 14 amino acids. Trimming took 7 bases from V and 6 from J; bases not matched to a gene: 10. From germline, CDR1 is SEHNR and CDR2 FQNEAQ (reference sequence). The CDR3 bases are TGTGCCAGCACCTCAGGACAGGGCGTGCCTGAAGCTTTCTTT. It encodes CASTSGQGVPEAFF.

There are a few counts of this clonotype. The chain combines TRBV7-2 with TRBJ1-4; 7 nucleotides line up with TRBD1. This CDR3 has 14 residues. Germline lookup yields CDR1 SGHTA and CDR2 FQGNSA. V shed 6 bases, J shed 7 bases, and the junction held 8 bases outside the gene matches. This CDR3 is CASSYRGIGEKLFF. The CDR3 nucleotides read TGTGCCAGCAGTTACAGGGGAATAGGTGAAAAACTGTTTTTT.

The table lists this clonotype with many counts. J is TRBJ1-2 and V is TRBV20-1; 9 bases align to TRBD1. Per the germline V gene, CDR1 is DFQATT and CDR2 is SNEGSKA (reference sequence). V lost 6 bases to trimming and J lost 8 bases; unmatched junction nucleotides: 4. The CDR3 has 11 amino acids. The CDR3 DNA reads TGCAGTGCCGACAGGGGGAGAGGCTACACCTTC. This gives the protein CSADRGRGYTF.

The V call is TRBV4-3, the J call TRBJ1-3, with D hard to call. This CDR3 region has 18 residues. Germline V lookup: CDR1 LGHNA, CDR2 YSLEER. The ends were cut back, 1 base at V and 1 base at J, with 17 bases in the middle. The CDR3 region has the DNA TGCGCCAGCAGCCAAGCTTTGAGCGGAGGCGGTTCTGGAAACACCATATATTTT. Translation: CASSQALSGGGSGNTIYF.

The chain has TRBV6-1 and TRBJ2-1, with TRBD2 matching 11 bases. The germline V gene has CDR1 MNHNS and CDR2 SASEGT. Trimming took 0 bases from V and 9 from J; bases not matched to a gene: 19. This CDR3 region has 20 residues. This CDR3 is CASSEAGYFLASGRRGEQFF. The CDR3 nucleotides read TGTGCCAGCAGTGAAGCGGGATATTTTCTGGCTAGCGGGAGGCGGGGTGAGCAGTTCTTC.

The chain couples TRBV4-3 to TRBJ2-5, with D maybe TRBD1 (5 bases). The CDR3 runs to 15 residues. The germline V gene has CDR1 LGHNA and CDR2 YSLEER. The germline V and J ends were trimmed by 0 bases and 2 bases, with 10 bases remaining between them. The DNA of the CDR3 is TGCGCCAGCAGCCAAGATGGGCAGGGTCAAGAGACCCAGTACTTC. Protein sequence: CASSQDGQGQETQYF.

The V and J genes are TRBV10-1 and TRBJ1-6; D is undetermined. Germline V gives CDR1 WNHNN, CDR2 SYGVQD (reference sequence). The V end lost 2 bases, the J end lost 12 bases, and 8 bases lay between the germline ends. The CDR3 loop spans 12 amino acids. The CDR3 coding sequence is TGCGCCAGCAGTGAGCCGGGGAAACCCCTCCACTTT. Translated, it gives CASSEPGKPLHF.

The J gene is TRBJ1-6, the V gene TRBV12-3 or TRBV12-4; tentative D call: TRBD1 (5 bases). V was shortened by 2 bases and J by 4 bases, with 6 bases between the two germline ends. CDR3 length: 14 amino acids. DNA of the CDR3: TGTGCCAGCAGTTTACAGGGTTATAATTCACCCCTCCACTTT. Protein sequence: CASSLQGYNSPLHF.

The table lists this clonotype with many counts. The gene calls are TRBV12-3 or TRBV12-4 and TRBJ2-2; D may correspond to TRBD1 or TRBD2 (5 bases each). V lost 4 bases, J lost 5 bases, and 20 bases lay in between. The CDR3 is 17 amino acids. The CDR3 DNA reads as TGTGCCAGCAGTTCATACCCACGGGACGTAGGGACCGGGGAGCTGTTTTTT. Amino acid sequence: CASSSYPRDVGTGELFF.